Given below is one T cell receptor beta chain in context. The table came from immunoSEQ multiplex PCR; TCRdb's copy has only in-frame clones and leaves some out. The table includes about 93,000 clones, around 90% detected once. These data belong to a study of OX40 agonist ivuxolimab in advanced cancers. Across the study: Patients achieving partial responses numbered three: one hepatocellular carcinoma case and two cutaneous melanoma cases.

Baseline was the first blood sampling point, followed by cycle 4 day 1 and cycle 7 day 1. V gave up 4 bases and J gave up 6 bases; unmatched junction bases: 12. Per germline, CDR1 SGHRS and CDR2 YFSETQ. The CDR3 has 16 amino acids. The receptor was derived from an adult with an advanced solid tumor such as melanoma, head and neck, liver or kidney cancer. The V call is TRBV5-1, the J call TRBJ2-2; 7 nucleotides align to TRBD1. Sample: CD4+ or CD8+ T cells sorted from blood, taken in a trial of the OX40 agonist ivuxolimab. The CDR3 is CASSTPDRVGAGELFF. The CDR3 bases are TGCGCCAGCAGCACCCCTGACAGGGTCGGAGCCGGGGAGCTGTTTTTT.